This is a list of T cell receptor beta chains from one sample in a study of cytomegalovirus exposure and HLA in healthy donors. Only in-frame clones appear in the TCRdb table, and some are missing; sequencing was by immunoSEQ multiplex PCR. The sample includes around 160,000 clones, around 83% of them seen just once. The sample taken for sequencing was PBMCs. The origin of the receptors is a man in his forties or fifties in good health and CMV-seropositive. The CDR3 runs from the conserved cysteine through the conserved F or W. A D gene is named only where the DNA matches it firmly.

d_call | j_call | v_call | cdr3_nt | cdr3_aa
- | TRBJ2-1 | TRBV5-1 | TGCGCCAGCAGCTTGGTCGGGAGTAATACTAATGAGCAGTTCTTC | CASSLVGSNTNEQFF
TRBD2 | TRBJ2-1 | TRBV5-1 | TGCGCCAGCAGCTTGGCCAGACTAGCGGGGAACAATGAGCAGTTCTTC | CASSLARLAGNNEQFF
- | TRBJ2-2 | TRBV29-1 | TGCAGCGTTGAAGGGTCGGGTTTACGCACCGGGGAGCTGTTTTTT | CSVEGSGLRTGELFF
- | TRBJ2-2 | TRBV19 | TGTGCCAGTAGGGGGCAGGTAGCCACCGGGGAGCTGTTTTTT | CASRGQVATGELFF
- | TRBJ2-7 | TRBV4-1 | TGCGCCAGCAGCCAAGGTTCGGGGGATAGCTCCTACGAGCAGTACTTC | CASSQGSGDSSYEQYF
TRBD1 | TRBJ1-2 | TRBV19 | TGTGCCAGTAGTTTGGACAGGACAGCTAACTATGGCTACACCTTC | CASSLDRTANYGYTF
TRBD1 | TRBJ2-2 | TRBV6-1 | TGTGCCAGCGCGGACAGGGACGACACCGGGGAGCTGTTTTTT | CASADRDDTGELFF
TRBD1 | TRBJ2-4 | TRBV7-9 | TGTGCCAGCAGCATCTCAACGACAGGGGCCAAAAACATTCAGTACTTC | CASSISTTGAKNIQYF
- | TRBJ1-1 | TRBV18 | TGTGCCAGCTCAACTCAGGGGAGGAACACTGAAGCTTTCTTT | CASSTQGRNTEAFF
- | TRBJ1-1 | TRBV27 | TGTGCCAGCACCAAAACAGGGTTCGGCACTGAAGCTTTCTTT | CASTKTGFGTEAFF
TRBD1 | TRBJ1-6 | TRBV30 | TGTGCCTGGATCTCTCCGGGACAGTATAATTCACCCCTCCACTTT | CAWISPGQYNSPLHF